The 10 T cell receptor beta chains below all came from one sample that was sequenced in a study of blood T cell repertoires in COVID-19. Profiled with immunoSEQ multiplex PCR; TCRdb holds only in-frame clones, not every one. Of under 150,000 clones detected, roughly 90% appear once; the ten largest clones hold approximately 2.3%. The source material was peripheral blood. Receptor source: a man in his 70s with active COVID-19.

The rearrangement joins TRBV4-1 to TRBJ1-5; 7 bases align to TRBD1. This CDR3 has 18 residues. The germline V gene has CDR1 MGHRA and CDR2 YSYEKL. Losses at the gene ends were 0 bases for V and 4 bases for J; bases not matched to a gene: 12. The CDR3 loop is CASSQDRGGDSLNQPQHF. CDR3 nucleotides: TGCGCCAGCAGCCAAGATCGGGGGGGGGACAGCCTAAATCAGCCCCAGCATTTT.

Comment on this clone: Other DNA sequences in this specimen translate into the identical CDR3. The rearrangement joins TRBV27 to TRBJ2-5; D is undetermined. CDR1 and CDR2 (germline): MNHEY, SMNVEV (reference sequence). The V gene lost 2 bases and the J gene lost 5 bases, with 9 bases spanning the gap. This CDR3 is built from 13 residues. The chain's CDR3 is CASSLRVGETQYF. In DNA, the CDR3 is TGTGCCAGCAGTTTACGCGTCGGGGAGACCCAGTACTTC.

The gene calls are TRBV9 and TRBJ2-1; TRBD2 aligns across 12 bases. Trimming removed 3 bases from V and 5 bases from J; junction bases left unmatched: 3. CDR1 and CDR2 from the germline V gene are SGDLS and YYNGEE. CDR3 length equals 15 residues. The CDR3 DNA sequence: TGTGCCAGCAGCGCTAGCGGGAGGGCCCACAATGAGCAGTTCTTC. Its translation is CASSASGRAHNEQFF.

The V call is TRBV25-1, the J call TRBJ2-7; TRBD1 might be the D (5 bases). Germline-derived CDR1 and CDR2 are MGHDK and SYGVNS. Trimming took 8 bases from V and 2 from J, leaving 16 bases between them. This CDR3 is built from 14 residues. CDR3 bases: TGTGCCAGCTCGGCGAACAGGCCCCCCTACGAGCAGTACTTC. Protein sequence: CASSANRPPYEQYF.

The chain links TRBV6-1 to TRBJ2-2, with D perhaps matching TRBD2 (5 bases). V was trimmed by 2 bases and J by 8 bases, leaving 24 bases between them. In germline, CDR1 is MNHNS, CDR2 SASEGT. The CDR3 is 18 residues long. CDR3 region: CASSEWAAGDPSAGELFF. The CDR3 DNA follows: TGTGCCAGCAGTGAATGGGCGGCCGGGGATCCTTCGGCGGGGGAGCTGTTTTTT.

CDR3 protein: CASSPPSPSGSYNEQFF. DNA of the CDR3: TGTGCCAGCTCACCACCCTCCCCTAGCGGGAGTTACAATGAGCAGTTCTTC. The gene calls are TRBV18 and TRBJ2-1, with 10 bases fitting TRBD2. The CDR3 is made up of 17 amino acids. Trimming removed 0 bases from V and 4 bases from J; junction bases left unmatched: 6. Germline CDR1 KGHSH, CDR2 LQKENI.

The rearrangement links TRBV28 to TRBJ1-6, with D possibly TRBD1 on 6 matching bases. CDR3 length: 15 amino acids. Germline V lookup: CDR1 MDHEN, CDR2 SYDVKM. V was cut by 5 bases and J by 7 bases, with 15 bases left in between. The CDR3 DNA follows: TGTGCCAGCAGTGTTTGGACAGTGGAGAATTCACCCCTCCACTTT. Translating it yields CASSVWTVENSPLHF. The variable domain in full, completed from reference TRBV28 and TRBJ1-6, reads DVKVTQSSRYLVKRTGEKVFLECVQDMDHENMFWYRQDPGLGLRLIYFSYDVKMKEKGDIPEGYSVSREKKERFSLILESASTNQTSMYLCASSVWTVENSPLHFGNGTRLTVT.

This clone was seen once. The V call is TRBV18, the J call TRBJ1-5; TRBD1 aligns across 8 bases. The germline V gene has CDR1 KGHSH and CDR2 LQKENI. This CDR3 region has 13 residues. V gave up 6 bases and J gave up 7 bases; unmatched junction bases: 5. The chain's CDR3 is CASSQTGDQPQHF. CDR3 bases: TGTGCCAGCTCGCAGACAGGGGACCAGCCCCAGCATTTT. The full variable domain, rest sourced from reference TRBV18 and TRBJ1-5, is NAGVMQNPRHLVRRRGQEARLRCSPMKGHSHVYWYRQLPEEGLKFMVYLQKENIIDESGMPKERFSAEFPKEGPSILRIQQVVRGDSAAYFCASSQTGDQPQHFGDGTRLSIL.

This chain joins TRBV5-6 and TRBJ2-7; 8 bases match TRBD2. V shed 6 bases, J shed 2 bases, and the junction held 10 bases outside the gene matches. The CDR3 length is 15 residues. Looked up from germline, CDR1 is SGHDT and CDR2 is YYEEEE. CDR3 bases: TGTGCCAGCACCCCCCGGGGGGGGGACCCCTACGAGCAGTACTTC. The encoded protein is CASTPRGGDPYEQYF. Combining the CDR3 with reference TRBV5-6 and TRBJ2-7 gives the whole variable domain DAGVTQSPTHLIKTRGQQVTLRCSPKSGHDTVSWYQQALGQGPQFIFQYYEEEERQRGNFPDRFSGHQFPNYSSELNVNALLLGDSALYLCASTPRGGDPYEQYFGPGTRLTVT.

The CDR3: CASSSTPQGSSYEQYF. CDR3 sequence (DNA): TGCGCCAGCAGCTCGACGCCACAGGGGAGCTCCTACGAGCAGTACTTC. The rearrangement joins TRBV5-1 to TRBJ2-7, with TRBD1 matching 7 bases. Germline CDR1 and CDR2: SGHRS and YFSETQ. Losses at the gene ends were 3 bases for V and 0 bases for J; bases not matched to a gene: 9. The CDR3 is 16 amino acids.